This T cell receptor beta chain was sequenced for a study of T cell responses to AZD1222 COVID-19 vaccine. In its sample, this clone was seen once. Its specificity is unknown. The CDR3 contains 15 residues. The germline gives CDR1 SGHNT, CDR2 YENEEA. The ends lost 4 bases at V and 3 bases at J; junction bases unmatched: 3. Study results and limitations: There were repertoire samples only from the period after the peak T cell response. There were mostly white British donors and more females than males, and clonal diversity was possibly underestimated. Spike-specific TCR breadth and depth went up after people got two AZD1222 doses.

Second-dose schedules of about 4 or about 12 weeks were combined. Measured with immunoSEQ multiplex PCR; TCRdb has only the in-frame clones, and not every one. This table holds about 140,000 clones, 90% to 95% found once. This sequence joins TRBV11-3 and TRBJ1-1; the match to TRBD1 covers 12 bases. Here the sequenced sample was peripheral blood, taken 28 days after the second AZD1222 dose. The receptor's source is an adult who received the AZD1222 COVID-19 vaccine. In nucleotides, the CDR3 is TGTGCCAGCAGCTCGGGACAGGGGGCGCACACTGAAGCTTTCTTT. Amino acid sequence: CASSSGQGAHTEAFF.